This passage covers 21 T cell receptor beta chains from one sample sequenced in a study of T cells after yellow fever vaccination. Via MiXCR, TCRdb re-called the 5' RACE reads, giving one row per CDR3 protein. The sample has 160,000 or so distinct CDR3 sequences, approximately 6.7% seen once. This specimen was CD4+ T cells sorted from PBMCs, taken about 5 days after the first yellow fever vaccination. The source of these receptors is a man younger than 35 who received the YFV17D yellow fever vaccine.

The table lists this clonotype with many counts. The CDR3 is CASSPLGGRNTEAFF. Written as DNA, the CDR3 is TGTGCCAGCAGTCCTCTGGGGGGCAGGAACACTGAAGCTTTCTTT. This rearrangement joins TRBV12-3 or TRBV12-4 to TRBJ1-1, with TRBD1 as a possible D gene (6 bases). The CDR3 length is 15 residues. V lost 5 bases, J lost 1 base, and 14 bases lay in between.

This clonotype has at least ten counts. The gene calls are TRBV6-2 or TRBV6-3 and TRBJ1-5; D gene ambiguous. The CDR3 length is 14 residues. V was pared by 6 bases and J by 7 bases, with 16 bases between. Germline CDR1 is MNHEY and CDR2 is SVGEGT. The CDR3 nucleotides read TGTGCCAGCAGCGGCGCTTCGACCGGACAGCCCCAGCATTTT. Protein product: CASSGASTGQPQHF.

This clonotype was found a few times. The J gene is TRBJ2-7, the V gene TRBV15; unclear D gene. This CDR3 has 12 amino acids. V was cut by 2 bases and J by 8 bases, with 10 bases left in between. CDR1 and CDR2 (germline): LNHNV, YYDKDF (reference sequence). CDR3 amino acids: CATSRNPSQQYF. The CDR3 coding sequence is TGTGCCACCAGCAGAAACCCCAGCCAGCAGTACTTC.

Concerning this clonotype: Possible read error: a much larger clone is one base away. This chain joins TRBV7-2 and TRBJ1-1; D not resolved. Germline lookup yields CDR1 SGHTA and CDR2 FQGNSA. The CDR3 runs to 13 residues. The germline V and J ends were trimmed by 2 bases and 8 bases, with 12 bases remaining between them. Here the CDR3 reads CASSLMSPEEAFF. CDR3 coding DNA: TGTGCCAGCAGCTTAATGAGCCCCGAAGAAGCTTTCTTT. Full variable domain (rest looked up from reference TRBV7-2 and TRBJ1-1): GAGVSQSPSNKVTEKGKDVELRCDPISGHTALYWYRQSLGQGLEFLIYFQGNSAPDKSGLPSDRFSAERTGGSVSTLTIQRTQQEDSAVYLCASSLMSPEEAFFGQGTRLTVV.

The table lists this clonotype with a few counts. The chain carries TRBV10-3 and TRBJ1-2; tentative D call: TRBD1 (5 bases). CDR3 size: 13 residues. V was cut by 4 bases and J by 2 bases, with 8 bases left in between. CDR1 ENHRY and CDR2 SYGVKD come from the germline V gene. Written as DNA, the CDR3 is TGTGCCATCAGTGGTCGGGGGAACTATGGCTACACCTTC. Residues: CAISGRGNYGYTF.

This clonotype was picked up many times. This chain joins TRBV20-1 and TRBJ2-7; D is unresolved. Germline-derived CDR1 and CDR2 are DFQATT and SNEGSKA (reference sequence). The CDR3 consists of 12 residues. Trimming left V 3 bases short and J 9 bases short, with 15 bases between. CDR3 sequence reads: CSASGDPFGQYF. CDR3 nucleotides: TGCAGTGCTAGTGGGGATCCTTTTGGGCAGTACTTC.

This clonotype was seen ten or more times. The chain combines TRBV6-1 with TRBJ1-2, with D uncertain. Germline CDR1 MNHNS, CDR2 SASEGT. The ends were cut back, 0 bases at V and 7 bases at J, with 15 bases in the middle. This CDR3 has 15 amino acids. CDR3 nucleotide sequence: TGTGCCAGCAGTGAAGCGCTTCGGCATGGAGGTGGCTACACCTTC. Protein product: CASSEALRHGGGYTF.

This clonotype was observed a few times. This chain uses TRBV6-2 or TRBV6-3 with TRBJ1-6; TRBD1 agrees at 8 bases. Germline CDR1 is MNHEY and CDR2 is SVGEGT. J was trimmed by 7 bases and V by 2 bases; bases with no gene match: 7. CDR3 length equals 16 residues. This chain's CDR3 is CASSYPGQGANSPLHF. As DNA, the CDR3 is TGTGCCAGCAGTTACCCTGGACAGGGAGCGAATTCACCCCTCCACTTT.

The table lists this clonotype with a few counts. V and J are TRBV11-2 and TRBJ2-7, with a possible D match to TRBD2 (5 bases). Germline CDR1 and CDR2: SGHAT and FQNNGV. This CDR3 is built from 13 residues. Trimming stripped 6 bases from V and 4 bases from J, with 13 bases between. In DNA form, the CDR3 reads TGTGCCAGCAGTCCCTCGGGGAAATACGAGCAGTACGTC. Translation gives CASSPSGKYEQYV.

The table lists this clonotype with a few counts. The chain carries TRBV23-1 and TRBJ2-4; perhaps TRBD2 as D (5 bases). TRBV23-1 is reported as an ORF; its role is uncertain. V lost 2 bases to trimming and J lost 2 bases, with 10 bases between them. This CDR3 contains 15 residues. The CDR3 DNA reads TGCGCCAGCAGTCAAGGGAGAGGAACCAAAAACATTCAGTACTTC. Translating it yields CASSQGRGTKNIQYF.

Remarks on this clonotype: This may come from a read error, since a much larger clone is one base off. The chain joins TRBV6-2 or TRBV6-3 to TRBJ2-1; D not resolved. The V and J ends lost 2 bases and 4 bases respectively, with 12 bases between them. The CDR3 consists of 15 residues. Germline assignment: CDR1 MNHEY and CDR2 SVGEGT. CDR3 region: CASSYVAIPYNEQFF. The CDR3, as DNA: TGTGCCAGCAGTTACGTCGCCATCCCTTACAATGAGCAGTTCTTC.

This clonotype was seen repeatedly, ten times or more. The chain recombines TRBV4-1 with TRBJ1-4, with a possible D match to TRBD1 (6 bases). The V end lost 4 bases, the J end lost 3 bases, and 18 bases lay between the germline ends. The CDR3 extends over 17 amino acids. CDR1 MGHRA and CDR2 YSYEKL come from the germline V gene. CDR3 protein: CASSPLLKGVSNEKLFF. In DNA, the CDR3 is TGCGCCAGCAGCCCTCTCTTAAAGGGGGTATCTAATGAAAAACTGTTTTTT.

The genes are TRBV7-8 and TRBJ1-1; D perhaps matches TRBD1 (5 bases). The CDR3 is 16 residues long. The V gene lost 3 bases and the J gene lost 0 bases, with 14 bases spanning the gap. The germline V gene has CDR1 SGHVS and CDR2 FQNEAQ. CDR3 sequence reads: CASSLGPEGLNTEAFF. The CDR3 DNA reads TGTGCCAGCAGCTTGGGGCCTGAGGGGTTGAACACTGAAGCTTTCTTT.

This clonotype occurred many times. The chain joins TRBV4-3 to TRBJ1-2; unclear D gene. The CDR3 totals 13 residues. V lost 0 bases, J lost 6 bases, and 8 bases lay in between. Germline V lookup: CDR1 LGHNA, CDR2 YSLEER. Here the CDR3 reads CASSQERLDGYTF. As DNA, the CDR3 is TGCGCCAGCAGCCAAGAGCGGCTCGATGGCTACACCTTC.

This clonotype was seen many times. The chain couples TRBV20-1 to TRBJ1-1; the D is unclear. The CDR3 runs 12 residues. Between the trimmed V and J ends, which lost 3 bases and 6 bases, there was a span of 11 bases. CDR1 and CDR2 (germline): DFQATT, SNEGSKA (reference sequence). The CDR3 region is CSASPEGAEAFF. CDR3 nucleotide sequence: TGCAGTGCTAGTCCCGAAGGCGCTGAAGCTTTCTTT.

There are many counts of this clonotype. The genes are TRBV7-8 and TRBJ1-6; D not certain. V dropped 3 bases and J dropped 10 bases, with 10 bases sitting between them. Germline-derived CDR1 and CDR2 are SGHVS and FQNEAQ. The CDR3 has 13 amino acids. CDR3 nucleotides: TGTGCCAGCAGCTTTGGATCAACCTCACCCCTCCACTTT. The encoded protein is CASSFGSTSPLHF.

This clonotype has more than one count but fewer than ten. J is TRBJ1-2 and V is TRBV5-1; no clear D. The V end lost 4 bases, the J end lost 3 bases, and 13 bases lay between the germline ends. The CDR3 is 14 residues long. Germline V gene data show CDR1 as SGHRS and CDR2 as YFSETQ. CDR3 sequence: CASSKDAVDYGYTF. The CDR3 nucleotides are TGCGCCAGCAGCAAGGACGCTGTGGACTATGGCTACACCTTC.

This clonotype was counted many times. Here the CDR3 reads CASGPNYGYTF. The CDR3 bases are TGTGCTAGTGGTCCCAACTATGGCTACACCTTC. The chain recombines TRBV12-5 with TRBJ1-2, with D unresolved. The CDR3 has 11 amino acids. Trimming removed 5 bases from V and 2 bases from J, with 3 bases in between. Per the germline V gene, CDR1 is LGHNT and CDR2 is FRNRAP.

There are many counts of this clonotype. This rearrangement joins TRBV20-1 to TRBJ2-5, with 11 bases identical to TRBD2. V shed 6 bases, J shed 5 bases, and the junction held 8 bases outside the gene matches. Per the germline V gene, CDR1 is DFQATT and CDR2 is SNEGSKA (reference sequence). The CDR3 runs 14 residues. For the CDR3, the DNA is TGCAGTGCCCCTAATAGCGGGGGGGCGGAGACCCAGTACTTC. It yields the protein CSAPNSGGAETQYF.

This clonotype was counted at least ten times. This chain joins TRBV5-5 and TRBJ2-1, with 12 nucleotides matching TRBD2. CDR1 is SGHKS, CDR2 YYEKEE, per germline (reference sequence). The CDR3 totals 15 residues. The V segment lost 2 bases and the J segment 7 bases; nucleotides outside the gene matches: 4. The CDR3 sequence is CASSLAGTSGNEQFF. Written as DNA, the CDR3 is TGTGCCAGCAGCTTAGCCGGGACTAGCGGGAATGAGCAGTTCTTC.

This clonotype was seen at least ten times. The CDR3 spells CASNQGDRENEKLFF. CDR3 nucleotide sequence: TGTGCCAGCAACCAGGGGGACAGGGAAAATGAAAAACTGTTTTTT. The chain couples TRBV7-9 to TRBJ1-4; 9 nucleotides match TRBD1. CDR1 is SEHNR and CDR2 is FQNEAQ in the germline V gene (reference sequence). V lost 7 bases and J lost 5; bases outside the gene matches: 8. The CDR3 consists of 15 residues. The whole variable domain, remainder taken from reference TRBV7-9 and TRBJ1-4, is DTGVSQNPRHKITKRGQNVTFRCDPISEHNRLYWYRQTLGQGPEFLTYFQNEAQLEKSRLLSDRFSAERPKGSFSTLEIQRTEQGDSAMYLCASNQGDRENEKLFFGSGTQLSVL.